One and the same sample provided the 20 T cell receptor beta chains below, sequenced in a study of spatial heterogeneity in lung cancer. Time point defined: sample taken at primary tumor resection. No cell sorting; template was whole RNA from tumor, lung tissue or PBMC. In TCRdb, the 5' RACE reads were re-called with MiXCR into one record per CDR3 protein. The table shows about 29,000 distinct CDR3 sequences, with 7.5% to 9.5% occurring only once. The sequenced sample was PBMCs, obtained at surgery. The source is a female donor with early-stage non-small cell lung cancer.

This clonotype was seen ten or more times. The V call is TRBV28, the J call TRBJ2-3; TRBD2 matches at 8 bases. There are 15 residues in the CDR3. Germline lookup yields CDR1 MDHEN and CDR2 SYDVKM. V lost 5 bases to trimming and J lost 2 bases; unmatched junction nucleotides: 6. CDR3 in amino acids: CASSLSGAPTDTQYF. The CDR3 DNA follows: TGTGCCAGCAGTCTTAGCGGGGCCCCCACAGATACGCAGTATTTT.

V is TRBV7-9 and J is TRBJ1-5, with 12 positions matching TRBD1. The J segment lost 7 bases and the V segment lost 4 bases, leaving 2 bases of the junction unmatched. Germline V gene data show CDR1 as SEHNR and CDR2 as FQNEAQ (reference sequence). CDR3 length: 14 residues. The DNA of the CDR3 is TGTGCCAGCAGCTCTGGGACAGGGGGCCAGCCCCAGCATTTT. Protein product: CASSSGTGGQPQHF.

This clonotype was seen repeatedly, ten times or more. The gene calls are TRBV2 and TRBJ2-5; TRBD2 might be the D (6 bases). The CDR3 runs to 11 residues. Germline lookup yields CDR1 SNHLY and CDR2 FYNNEI. The V and J ends lost 8 bases and 7 bases respectively, with 11 bases between them. This chain's CDR3 is CASGGSGTQYF. CDR3 nucleotide sequence: TGTGCCAGCGGGGGTAGCGGGACCCAGTACTTC.

This clonotype was counted many times. Written as DNA, the CDR3 is TGTGCCAGCAGTAAGTTTAGGACAGGGGGTTACTACAATGAGCAGTTCTTC. It specifies CASSKFRTGGYYNEQFF. The chain links TRBV28 to TRBJ2-1, with 10 bases that match TRBD1. The CDR3 has 17 amino acids. The germline V gene encodes CDR1 MDHEN and CDR2 SYDVKM. The trim removed 5 bases at V and 3 bases at J, leaving 10 bases unmatched.

This clonotype was seen ten or more times. This rearrangement joins TRBV10-3 to TRBJ2-1, with 10 bases lining up with TRBD1. CDR3 length: 14 amino acids. V was clipped by 3 bases and J by 7 bases; unmatched bases: 3. Germline values: CDR1 ENHRY, CDR2 SYGVKD. CDR3 protein: CAISDRDRGNEQFF. DNA for the CDR3: TGTGCCATCAGTGATCGGGACAGGGGTAATGAGCAGTTCTTC.

The chain joins TRBV3-1 to TRBJ2-3, with D possibly matching TRBD1 (5 bases). Germline V gene data show CDR1 as LGHDT and CDR2 as YNNKEL (reference sequence). Trimming shortened V by 0 bases and J by 0 bases, and 13 bases separated the two germline ends. This CDR3 has 17 amino acids. Here the CDR3 reads CASSQDLPGHSTDTQYF. In DNA form, the CDR3 reads TGTGCCAGCAGCCAAGATCTTCCAGGGCATAGCACAGATACGCAGTATTTT.

This clonotype was observed at least ten times. The V gene is TRBV6-5, the J gene TRBJ2-2; 9 bases are shared with TRBD2. CDR1 and CDR2 from the germline V gene are MNHEY and SVGAGI. There are 15 residues in the CDR3. After removal of 7 bases from V and 7 bases from J, the junction contained 10 bases not matched to a gene. Written as DNA, the CDR3 is TGTGCCAGCACCTCTAGCGGGAAGTACGGCGGGGAGCTGTTTTTT. Protein sequence: CASTSSGKYGGELFF.

This clonotype showed up many times. The chain links TRBV27 to TRBJ2-7; 12 bases are a match to TRBD1. Losses at the gene ends were 7 bases for V and 6 bases for J; bases not matched to a gene: 4. Germline V gives CDR1 MNHEY, CDR2 SMNVEV (reference sequence). CDR3 length: 13 amino acids. CDR3 DNA sequence: TGTGCCAGCAAGGGACAGGGGGCGGGCGAGCAGTACGTC. Protein product: CASKGQGAGEQYV.

This chain uses TRBV23-1 with TRBJ2-4, with D possibly TRBD1 on 6 matching bases. TRBV23-1 is classed as an ORF, of uncertain function. Trimming stripped 4 bases from V and 8 bases from J, with 15 bases between. CDR3 length equals 14 residues. The CDR3 DNA reads TGCGCCAGCAGTCTAATGGGGGCGCGGGACATTCAGTACTTC. It translates to CASSLMGARDIQYF.

Ten or more counts support this clonotype. The chain recombines TRBV29-1 with TRBJ2-1; D is ambiguous. CDR1 SQVTM and CDR2 ANQGSEA come from the germline V gene. Deletions cut 1 base from V and 11 bases from J, with 15 bases between. The CDR3 extends over 13 amino acids. The CDR3 protein is CSVEGTDQSQQFF. In DNA, the CDR3 is TGCAGCGTTGAAGGGACGGACCAATCTCAGCAGTTCTTC.

This clonotype was observed at least ten times. The J gene is TRBJ1-4, the V gene TRBV3-1; 7 bases agree with TRBD1. V shed 1 base and J 9 bases; nucleotides not matched to a gene: 2. This CDR3 region has 13 residues. CDR1 LGHDT and CDR2 YNNKEL come from the germline V gene (reference sequence). DNA of the CDR3: TGTGCCAGCAGCCAAGTACAGGGGAAAAAACTGTTTTTT. Its protein product is CASSQVQGKKLFF.

This clonotype showed up many times. V usage is TRBV10-3 and J usage is TRBJ2-1; 8 nucleotides line up with TRBD2. The germline CDR1 and CDR2 sequences are ENHRY and SYGVKD. The CDR3 sequence is 17 residues long. J was trimmed by 0 bases and V by 3 bases; bases with no gene match: 7. Here the CDR3 reads CAISDKAGDISYNEQFF. The CDR3 nucleotides are TGTGCCATCAGTGATAAAGCGGGAGATATCTCCTACAATGAGCAGTTCTTC.

This clonotype was observed a few times. The J gene is TRBJ1-1, the V gene TRBV7-3; D call uncertain. Germline V gene data show CDR1 as SGHTA and CDR2 as FQGTGA. The CDR3 extends over 12 amino acids. V was cut by 4 bases and J by 4 bases, with 7 bases left in between. CDR3 loop: CASSSGGTEAFF. CDR3 DNA: TGTGCCAGCAGCTCTGGTGGCACTGAAGCTTTCTTT. Using reference TRBV7-3 and TRBJ1-1 for the parts outside the CDR3, the full variable domain is GAGVSQTPSNKVTEKGKYVELRCDPISGHTALYWYRQSLGQGPEFLIYFQGTGAADDSGLPNDRFFAVRPEGSVSTLKIQRTERGDSAVYLCASSSGGTEAFFGQGTRLTVV.

This clonotype was recorded a few times. The chain links TRBV14 to TRBJ1-3; D is ambiguous. Looked up from germline, CDR1 is SGHDN and CDR2 is FVKESK. Trimming stripped 2 bases from V and 0 bases from J, with 5 bases between. The CDR3 is 14 amino acids. The CDR3 spells CASSQLFSGNTIYF. The CDR3 DNA follows: TGTGCCAGCAGCCAACTGTTCTCTGGAAACACCATATATTTT.

This clonotype showed up many times. The rearrangement joins TRBV18 to TRBJ2-1, with 13 bases identical to TRBD2. The CDR3 is 16 amino acids. V lost 3 bases to trimming and J lost 5 bases; unmatched junction nucleotides: 4. Germline lookup yields CDR1 KGHSH and CDR2 LQKENI. In nucleotides, the CDR3 is TGTGCCAGCTCACCCCCGGGACTAGCGGGACACAATGAGCAGTTCTTC. As protein: CASSPPGLAGHNEQFF.

This clonotype occurred many times. This chain connects TRBV29-1 to TRBJ2-2; D is ambiguous. V lost 1 base and J lost 3, with 6 bases in between. The germline CDR1 and CDR2 sequences are SQVTM and ANQGSEA. The CDR3 is made up of 13 amino acids. The CDR3 DNA is TGCAGCGTTGAAGGGCCGTACACCGGGGAGCTGTTTTTT. Its protein is CSVEGPYTGELFF.

This clonotype was recorded many times. This chain connects TRBV18 to TRBJ2-7; the match to TRBD1 covers 7 bases. Trimming removed 4 bases from V and 2 bases from J; junction bases left unmatched: 8. The V gene's germline CDR1 is KGHSH and CDR2 LQKENI. The CDR3 loop spans 15 amino acids. The CDR3 DNA reads as TGTGCCAGCTCACGGGCAGGGGGTTCAACCTACGAGCAGTACGTC. Its translation is CASSRAGGSTYEQYV.

This clonotype has a handful of counts. CDR3 region: CASVSILWGGTDTQYF. The CDR3 DNA is TGTGCCAGCGTCTCGATTTTGTGGGGGGGCACAGATACGCAGTATTTT. The rearrangement links TRBV28 to TRBJ2-3; D perhaps matches TRBD2 (6 bases). CDR1 and CDR2 (germline): MDHEN, SYDVKM. Deletions cut 8 bases from V and 1 base from J, with 19 bases between. The CDR3 is 16 residues long.

The sample holds many counts of this clonotype. This rearrangement joins TRBV23-1 to TRBJ2-2; 10 nucleotides match TRBD2. TRBV23-1 is classed as an ORF, of uncertain function. V gave up 0 bases and J gave up 4 bases; unmatched junction bases: 5. The CDR3 extends over 17 amino acids. The CDR3 nucleotides are TGCGCCAGCAGTCAATCGAGGCTAGCGGGAGTCACCGGGGAGCTGTTTTTT. Its translation is CASSQSRLAGVTGELFF.

This clonotype is medium-sized. The J gene is TRBJ2-4, the V gene TRBV28; the D is unclear. Trimming pared 3 bases from V and 0 bases from J, leaving 15 bases between. Per the germline V gene, CDR1 is MDHEN and CDR2 is SYDVKM. This CDR3 has 17 residues. The CDR3 reads CASSLSLGSLAKNIQYF. The CDR3 DNA follows: TGTGCCAGCAGTTTGAGTTTAGGGTCCTTAGCCAAAAACATTCAGTACTTC.